This TCR beta chain was identified during a study of PD-L1 blockade in urothelial cancer. Regarding the study as a whole: Below-median pretreatment blood TCR clonality was associated with improved progression-free and overall survival.

Indicated time point: pretreatment peripheral blood. This CDR3 is 16 amino acids long. Trimming at V came to 5 bases and at J to 5 bases, leaving 12 bases not matched to a gene. Looked up from germline, CDR1 is MDHEN and CDR2 is SYDVKM. This clone has just one count. What it binds is unknown. The data were produced by immunoSEQ multiplex PCR, yet TCRdb's version contains in-frame clones alone and is incomplete. The table lists around 79,000 clones, around four fifths of them singletons. This TCR came from a man aged 35 to 55 with urothelial cancer. This chain joins TRBV28 and TRBJ2-7; TRBD1 matches at 10 bases. The sequences come from PBMCs, collected around atezolizumab (anti-PD-L1) treatment. CDR3: CASSQYPGQGSDEQYF. The CDR3 DNA reads TGTGCCAGCAGTCAATATCCGGGACAGGGGTCCGACGAGCAGTACTTC.